This section outlines one TCR beta chain sequence together with its context. The data stem from a study of blood T cell repertoires in COVID-19. At the level of the study: Samples of COVID-19 (acute and convalescent) were obtained from the United States, Italy and Spain. PBMCs, B-cell-depleted T cells, or T cells were the source of the cDNA or gDNA that made up the material.

Germline V CDR1 and CDR2: SEHNR, FQNEAQ (reference sequence). With 5 bases removed from V and 5 bases from J, the gap between germline ends came to 10 bases. CDR3 size: 12 residues. In the authors' methods: Reference gene primer amplification yielded estimated nucleated cell counts. Sequencing used immunoSEQ multiplex PCR; TCRdb keeps in-frame clones, though not all of them. V and J calls plus clone size are reproduced from that table; the DNA served to infer D and trimming. The sample has about 200,000 clones, about four fifths seen once. The sample taken for sequencing was peripheral blood. The gene calls are TRBV7-9 and TRBJ2-7, with D perhaps TRBD2 (5 bases). This sequence originates from a woman aged 50 to 60 with active or convalescent COVID-19. The CDR3 region has the DNA TGTGCCAGCAGCGAGAGGACTGACGAGCAGTACTTC. Its translation is CASSERTDEQYF.